One sample yielded the 18 T cell receptor beta chains listed below, sequenced in a study of blood T cell repertoires in COVID-19. Assay: immunoSEQ multiplex PCR; the TCRdb copy retains only in-frame clones and omits some. Of 110,000 to 150,000 clones in the sample, approximately 91% were seen once. Sequencing input: peripheral blood. Source of these receptors: a middle-aged man with active or convalescent COVID-19.

The V call is TRBV24-1, the J call TRBJ2-1, with 14 bases that match TRBD2. The CDR3 is 15 amino acids. Germline V CDR1 and CDR2: KGHDR, SFDVKD. Unmatched junction bases numbered 7, after V lost 7 bases and J lost 9 bases. The CDR3 here is CATSAFGTSGSEQFF. The CDR3 DNA reads as TGTGCCACCAGCGCGTTTGGGACTAGCGGGAGTGAGCAGTTCTTC.

The J gene is TRBJ2-7, the V gene TRBV19, with TRBD2 identical over 8 bases. The V and J ends lost 3 bases and 3 bases, in that order; junction bases with no gene match: 4. This CDR3 region has 14 residues. The germline V gene has CDR1 LNHDA and CDR2 SQIVND (reference sequence). The CDR3: CASSIAGTSYEQYF. The DNA for the CDR3 is TGTGCCAGTAGTATTGCTGGGACTAGCTACGAGCAGTACTTC.

The chain combines TRBV6-2 or TRBV6-3 with TRBJ1-2; D gene ambiguous. The germline V and J ends were trimmed by 0 bases and 0 bases, with 11 bases remaining between them. The germline CDR1 and CDR2 sequences are MNHEY and SVGEGT. This CDR3 contains 16 residues. In DNA, the CDR3 is TGTGCCAGCAGTTACTCGCTTCAGAAAGCTAACTATGGCTACACCTTC. Its translation is CASSYSLQKANYGYTF.

This clone is a singleton in its sample. V is TRBV11-2 and J is TRBJ2-7, with D perhaps TRBD2 (5 bases). Deletions cut 2 bases from V and 5 bases from J, with 13 bases between. The length of the CDR3 is 14 residues. CDR1 and CDR2 (germline): SGHAT, FQNNGV. The CDR3: CASSLPASRHEQYF. The CDR3 DNA follows: TGTGCCAGCAGCTTACCGGCTAGCAGGCACGAGCAGTACTTC.

The chain has TRBV19 and TRBJ1-2; the D gene is possibly TRBD1 (5 bases). V gave up 2 bases and J gave up 6 bases, with 10 bases separating them. Germline V gene lookup returns CDR1 LNHDA and CDR2 SQIVND (reference sequence). CDR3 length equals 13 residues. DNA for the CDR3: TGTGCCAGTAGTATACAGGGTTTCGATGGCTACACCTTC. It is translated as CASSIQGFDGYTF.

This sequence joins TRBV7-6 and TRBJ1-1; D unresolved. The V end lost 1 base, the J end lost 1 base, and 10 bases lay between the germline ends. The CDR3 extends over 15 amino acids. Germline CDR1 SGHVS, CDR2 FNYEAQ. In nucleotides, the CDR3 is TGTGCCAGCAGCTTAGGTAAACAGAAGAACACTGAAGCTTTCTTT. Its protein is CASSLGKQKNTEAFF.

The J gene is TRBJ1-1, the V gene TRBV11-1; D ambiguous. The CDR3 runs to 15 residues. Trimming cost V 8 bases and J 5 bases, with 21 bases left between them. Germline CDR1 is SGHAT and CDR2 is FQDESV (reference sequence). CDR3 sequence (DNA): TGTGCCAGCGAGCCCAGCTGGACGGGGAGGACTGAAGCTTTCTTT. As protein: CASEPSWTGRTEAFF.

CDR3 nucleotide sequence: TGTGCCACCAAGCCGGGGGACCCCTTCTACAATGAGCAGTTCTTC. The encoded protein is CATKPGDPFYNEQFF. The rearrangement uses TRBV2 and TRBJ2-1, with D possibly being TRBD2 (6 bases). In germline, CDR1 is SNHLY, CDR2 FYNNEI. Trimming took 10 bases from V and 3 from J, leaving 19 bases between them. The CDR3 runs 15 residues.

The rearrangement links TRBV10-3 to TRBJ2-3, with 9 bases lining up with TRBD1. Germline assignment: CDR1 ENHRY and CDR2 SYGVKD. The J segment lost 3 bases and the V segment lost 5 bases, leaving 9 bases of the junction unmatched. The CDR3 extends over 16 amino acids. DNA of the CDR3: TGTGCCATCAGTCGCCCCCCGGGACAGGGAACAGATACGCAGTATTTT. It is translated as CAISRPPGQGTDTQYF.

Comment on this clone: The sample holds other DNA sequences that translate to the same CDR3. The V and J genes are TRBV11-2 and TRBJ2-1; 9 bases line up with TRBD2. CDR1 is SGHAT, CDR2 FQNNGV, per germline. The CDR3 totals 14 residues. V dropped 4 bases and J dropped 4; count of bases not matched to a gene: 2. This CDR3 is CASSSTSGYNEQFF. CDR3 nucleotide sequence: TGTGCCAGCAGCTCGACTAGCGGTTACAATGAGCAGTTCTTC. Full variable domain (rest looked up from reference TRBV11-2 and TRBJ2-1): EAGVAQSPRYKIIEKRQSVAFWCNPISGHATLYWYQQILGQGPKLLIQFQNNGVVDDSQLPKDRFSAERLKGVDSTLKIQPAKLEDSAVYLCASSSTSGYNEQFFGPGTRLTVL.

The V and J genes are TRBV6-5 and TRBJ2-7, with a tentative D call TRBD2 (5 bases). The CDR3 has 15 residues. V was cut by 4 bases and J by 1 base, with 14 bases left in between. Germline V gene data show CDR1 as MNHEY and CDR2 as SVGAGI. The CDR3 spells CASSLKGSGSYEQYF. CDR3 in DNA: TGTGCCAGCAGTTTAAAAGGGAGTGGATCCTACGAGCAGTACTTC.

The gene calls are TRBV15 and TRBJ2-3, with D possibly being TRBD2 (5 bases). The ends were cut back, 0 bases at V and 2 bases at J, with 9 bases in the middle. Germline CDR1 and CDR2: LNHNV and YYDKDF (reference sequence). CDR3 length: 15 residues. CDR3 protein: CATSREGRNTDTQYF. In DNA, the CDR3 is TGTGCCACCAGCAGAGAGGGGAGAAACACAGATACGCAGTATTTT.

This clone was seen a single time. In DNA form, the CDR3 reads TGTGCCAGTAGTATAGAGACCCTAAGGACAGGGGGCCTCTATGGCTACACCTTC. Translation gives CASSIETLRTGGLYGYTF. The chain joins TRBV19 to TRBJ1-2; 11 positions match TRBD1. The CDR3 consists of 18 residues. Per the germline V gene, CDR1 is LNHDA and CDR2 is SQIVND (reference sequence). Germline trimming cut 0 bases from V and 4 bases from J; bases unmatched to any gene: 10.

The CDR3 spells CASSQGTNTDTQYF. CDR3 sequence (DNA): TGCGCCAGCAGCCAGGGGACTAACACAGATACGCAGTATTTT. The chain joins TRBV4-1 to TRBJ2-3; 7 nucleotides match TRBD2. CDR3 length: 14 residues. J gave up 2 bases and V 3 bases, and 2 bases lay outside the gene matches. Germline-derived CDR1 and CDR2 are MGHRA and YSYEKL.

The rearrangement joins TRBV6-6 to TRBJ1-2; TRBD1 agrees at 8 bases. CDR3 length: 14 amino acids. V shed 2 bases and J 8 bases; nucleotides not matched to a gene: 7. The germline V gene has CDR1 MNHNY and CDR2 SVGAGI (reference sequence). In nucleotides, the CDR3 is TGTGCCAGCAGTTACCTGGACAGGGCTAACGGCTACACCTTC. Translation gives CASSYLDRANGYTF.

This clone was seen a handful of times. This chain joins TRBV7-9 and TRBJ1-5; TRBD1 is a possible D gene (6 bases). This CDR3 has 16 amino acids. Germline lookup yields CDR1 SEHNR and CDR2 FQNEAQ (reference sequence). The V and J ends lost 1 base and 0 bases respectively, with 10 bases between them. The chain's CDR3 is CASSLVSGDSNQPQHF. The DNA for the CDR3 is TGTGCCAGCAGCTTAGTGTCAGGGGATAGCAATCAGCCCCAGCATTTT.

The CDR3 DNA reads TGCGCCAGCAGCTTGAGTTTATTGGGCAGCTCTGGAAACACCATATATTTT. Translation: CASSLSLLGSSGNTIYF. The chain has TRBV5-1 and TRBJ1-3; D is unresolved. CDR1 SGHRS and CDR2 YFSETQ come from the germline V gene. The ends were cut back, 1 base at V and 0 bases at J, with 14 bases in the middle. The CDR3 runs to 17 residues.

V usage is TRBV23-1 and J usage is TRBJ2-5, with TRBD1 identical over 8 bases. TRBV23-1 is an open reading frame whose function is uncertain. The CDR3 runs 15 residues. V dropped 4 bases and J dropped 5; count of bases not matched to a gene: 9. The DNA of the CDR3 is TGCGCCAGCAGTCTAGAGCAGGGGGCAAGGGAGACCCAGTACTTC. As protein: CASSLEQGARETQYF.